One sample yielded the 8 T cell receptor beta chains listed below, sequenced in a study of blood T cells in healthy people across ages (dated by TCRdb to the mid-2010s). To prepare the library, 5' RACE was applied. Sequencing relied on an Illumina HiSeq 2500. A second PCR of about 6 to 11 cycles was performed with a sample-barcoded 5' primer and a J-beta primer mix. TCRdb reworked the public reads: Q25 trimming with fastp, MiXCR clone assembly, productive beta chains retained. Records with the same CDR3 protein are collapsed into one entry carrying the most frequent genes and DNA. Across this sample there are about 1.7 million distinct CDR3 sequences, with roughly 28% seen only once. Approximately 7.7% of the sample rests with the top ten. Sequences were obtained from blood. All receptors derive from a woman under 40 in good health.

This chain links TRBV6-6 with TRBJ2-4; D is undetermined. The CDR3 loop spans 16 amino acids. V lost 6 bases and J 3 bases, leaving 18 bases between the germline ends. The germline V gene encodes CDR1 MNHNY and CDR2 SVGAGI (reference sequence). The CDR3: CASSNRALNSKNIQYF. Here the CDR3 DNA reads TGTGCCAGCAGCAACCGGGCCCTAAACAGCAAAAACATTCAGTACTTC.

This clonotype appeared many times. The chain has TRBV20-1 and TRBJ2-7, with TRBD2 as a possible D gene (5 bases). Germline V gene lookup returns CDR1 DFQATT and CDR2 SNEGSKA (reference sequence). Trimming pared 1 base from V and 2 bases from J, leaving 12 bases between. The CDR3 is 14 residues long. The CDR3 nucleotides read TGCAGTGCTAGAGGGACTGTAACCACCTACGAGCAGTACTTC. Its translation is CSARGTVTTYEQYF.

The sample holds one count of this clonotype. The chain employs TRBV4-1 and TRBJ2-3; 8 nucleotides align to TRBD2. J gave up 8 bases and V 1 base, and 14 bases lay outside the gene matches. This CDR3 spans 17 amino acids. Germline-derived CDR1 and CDR2 are MGHRA and YSYEKL. The CDR3 DNA is TGCGCCAGCAGCCAAGCCCTCACGCACGGGGGGGGGGGTACGCAGTATTTT. This sequence encodes CASSQALTHGGGGTQYF.

The V gene is TRBV2, the J gene TRBJ1-5, with 7 bases lining up with TRBD1. V was pared by 6 bases and J by 6 bases, with 8 bases of the junction left unmatched. Germline CDR1 reads SNHLY; CDR2 reads FYNNEI. The CDR3 length is 14 residues. DNA of the CDR3: TGTGCCAGCAGAACCCAGGGGGGAGCTCAGCCCCAGCATTTT. This encodes CASRTQGGAQPQHF. Looking up the rest from reference TRBV2 and TRBJ1-5 gives the full variable domain: EPEVTQTPSHQVTQMGQEVILRCVPISNHLYFYWYRQILGQKVEFLVSFYNNEISEKSEIFDDQFSVERPDGSNFTLKIRSTKLEDSAMYFCASRTQGGAQPQHFGDGTRLSIL.

This chain connects TRBV6-5 to TRBJ1-2, with D tentatively TRBD1 (6 bases). This CDR3 is 14 amino acids long. Germline assignment: CDR1 MNHEY and CDR2 SVGAGI. Deletions cut 2 bases from V and 8 bases from J, with 15 bases between. CDR3 sequence (DNA): TGTGCCAGCAGTTACGGGACACCAGCTATCGGCTACACCTTC. Protein sequence: CASSYGTPAIGYTF.

In its sample, this clonotype was seen a few times. At one end the junction does not follow the germline gene, possibly because of a read error. The genes are TRBV27 and TRBJ2-3, with 8 bases lining up with TRBD2. The CDR3 loop spans 14 amino acids. Looked up from germline, CDR1 is MNHEY and CDR2 is SMNVEV (reference sequence). CDR3 sequence: CASGLGLVPDTQYF. The CDR3, as DNA: TGTGCCAGCGGTTTGGGACTAGTCCCAGATACGCAGTATTTT.

This clonotype has only a few counts. The chain links TRBV7-2 to TRBJ2-3; 11 bases align to TRBD2. The CDR3 spans 17 residues. CDR1 and CDR2 from the germline V gene are SGHTA and FQGNSA. V was pared by 5 bases and J by 6 bases, with 13 bases of the junction left unmatched. This CDR3 reads CASSTGLAGREEDTQYF. DNA of the CDR3: TGTGCCAGCAGCACCGGACTAGCGGGTCGGGAAGAGGATACGCAGTATTTT.

In regard to this clonotype: This clone may be a read error of a much larger clone one base away. The chain joins TRBV5-1 to TRBJ2-1; weak D call: TRBD2 (5 bases). The CDR3 totals 12 residues. Germline V gene lookup returns CDR1 SGHRS and CDR2 YFSETQ. Deletions cut 7 bases from V and 9 bases from J, with 14 bases between. In nucleotides, the CDR3 is TGCGCCAGCGGCCCAGCCGGAGGTGAGCAGTTCTTC. Translated, it gives CASGPAGGEQFF.